The 29 T cell receptor beta chains listed next were all sequenced from one sample in a study of T-cell reconstitution after alpha-beta-depleted transplantation in children. Researchers prepared the TCRbeta library using unique molecular identifiers, the study reports. TCRdb redid the calling of the PCR reads with MiXCR, one entry per CDR3 protein. The sample holds fewer than 700,000 distinct CDR3 sequences, 10% to 15% seen once. The sample consisted of PBMCs, mostly from graft donor cells, taken 360 days after TCRalphabeta/CD19-depleted stem cell transplant. The receptor set was obtained from a male patient younger than 18 who had a stem cell transplant for acute myeloid leukemia, so the T cells may come from the graft donor.

J is TRBJ2-7 and V is TRBV20-1; 13 nucleotides match TRBD2. Germline V CDR1 and CDR2: DFQATT, SNEGSKA (reference sequence). CDR3 length: 15 residues. V gave up 3 bases and J gave up 6 bases; unmatched junction bases: 8. The CDR3 spells CSASPSGLAGPEQYF. The DNA for the CDR3 is TGCAGTGCTAGTCCTTCGGGACTAGCGGGACCCGAGCAGTACTTC.

The gene calls are TRBV4-3 and TRBJ2-5, with D perhaps TRBD1 or TRBD2 (5 bases each). Trimming pared 4 bases from V and 7 bases from J, leaving 19 bases between. From germline, CDR1 is LGHNA and CDR2 YSLEER. The CDR3 runs to 15 residues. CDR3 protein: CASSPGTASRGTQYF. The CDR3 nucleotides are TGCGCCAGCAGCCCGGGGACCGCCTCACGTGGGACCCAGTACTTC.

This clonotype was recorded at least ten times. This chain uses TRBV20-1 with TRBJ1-1, with D perhaps matching TRBD1 (6 bases). This CDR3 comprises 12 residues. From germline, CDR1 is DFQATT and CDR2 SNEGSKA (reference sequence). Trimming left V 6 bases short and J 10 bases short, with 18 bases between. In nucleotides, the CDR3 is TGCAGTGCCCCTAAAGGGGACAAAGTAGCTTTCTTT. Its translation: CSAPKGDKVAFF.

This rearrangement joins TRBV28 to TRBJ2-7, with TRBD1 matching 10 bases. The CDR3 is made up of 15 amino acids. Per the germline V gene, CDR1 is MDHEN and CDR2 is SYDVKM. With 3 bases clipped from V and 5 bases from J, the junction kept 7 bases outside the gene matches. The CDR3 region has the DNA TGTGCCAGCAGTTTCGGGACAGGGGTTACGAACGAGCAGTACTTC. Its protein is CASSFGTGVTNEQYF. Using reference TRBV28 and TRBJ2-7 for the parts outside the CDR3, the full variable domain is DVKVTQSSRYLVKRTGEKVFLECVQDMDHENMFWYRQDPGLGLRLIYFSYDVKMKEKGDIPEGYSVSREKKERFSLILESASTNQTSMYLCASSFGTGVTNEQYFGPGTRLTVT.

This clonotype has only a few counts. As DNA, the CDR3 is TGTGCCAGCAGGCGGACCGGGGCTAACACTGAAGCTTTCTTT. It codes for CASRRTGANTEAFF. The chain joins TRBV6-2 or TRBV6-3 to TRBJ1-1; a possible D gene is TRBD1 (5 bases). Looked up from germline, CDR1 is MNHEY and CDR2 is SVGEGT. The CDR3 is made up of 14 amino acids. V dropped 6 bases and J dropped 2 bases, with 13 bases sitting between them.

V usage is TRBV4-3 and J usage is TRBJ2-2, with D tentatively TRBD2 (6 bases). V lost 4 bases and J 3 bases, leaving 12 bases between the germline ends. The CDR3 is 15 amino acids. The germline gives CDR1 LGHNA, CDR2 YSLEER. The CDR3 nucleotides are TGCGCCAGCAGCCGGAGGGCATGGTACACCGGGGAGCTGTTTTTT. Residues: CASSRRAWYTGELFF.

This clonotype was detected ten times or more. The rearrangement uses TRBV7-8 and TRBJ2-1; 9 positions match TRBD2. Germline loops: CDR1 SGHVS, CDR2 FQNEAQ. V lost 5 bases to trimming and J lost 0 bases; unmatched junction nucleotides: 11. The CDR3 length is 18 residues. In DNA form, the CDR3 reads TGTGCCAGCAGCCTCCCCATCCGAGCGGGGGGCTCCTACAATGAGCAGTTCTTC. Amino acids: CASSLPIRAGGSYNEQFF.

This clonotype has more than one count but fewer than ten. This chain joins TRBV29-1 and TRBJ2-7; 7 positions match TRBD2. J gave up 5 bases and V 6 bases, and 10 bases lay outside the gene matches. The germline V gene has CDR1 SQVTM and CDR2 ANQGSEA. The CDR3 has 13 residues. The DNA for the CDR3 is TGCAGCGTATACAAACCAGCGGGAAACGAGCAGTACTTC. Encoded protein: CSVYKPAGNEQYF.

This clonotype was seen more than once but under ten times. J is TRBJ2-1 and V is TRBV19; no definite D call. The CDR3 runs to 15 residues. With 1 base removed from V and 2 bases from J, the gap between germline ends came to 9 bases. CDR1 and CDR2 (germline): LNHDA, SQIVND (reference sequence). The CDR3, as DNA: TGTGCCAGTAGTATAGCGGGCTCCACCTACAATGAGCAGTTCTTC. It yields the protein CASSIAGSTYNEQFF.

The CDR3 is CASSLRGEAFF. In DNA, the CDR3 is TGTGCCAGCAGTTTACGGGGGGAAGCTTTCTTT. J is TRBJ1-1 and V is TRBV12-3 or TRBV12-4, with D maybe TRBD1 (5 bases). The CDR3 runs to 11 residues. V was clipped by 2 bases and J by 8 bases, with 6 bases between them.

Many counts were recorded for this clonotype. The chain couples TRBV4-3 to TRBJ2-7; the D is unclear. The germline V gene encodes CDR1 LGHNA and CDR2 YSLEER. The V end lost 0 bases, the J end lost 2 bases, and 11 bases lay between the germline ends. This CDR3 has 15 residues. Written as DNA, the CDR3 is TGCGCCAGCAGCCAAGATCACGGATTAACCTACGAGCAGTACTTC. This translates into CASSQDHGLTYEQYF.

Many counts were recorded for this clonotype. The chain uses TRBV3-1 and TRBJ2-2; D is perhaps TRBD2 (5 bases). Germline V lookup: CDR1 LGHDT, CDR2 YNNKEL (reference sequence). V was shortened by 2 bases and J by 6 bases, with 7 bases between the two germline ends. The CDR3 contains 13 residues. CDR3 amino acids: CASSQTGSGELFF. CDR3 sequence (DNA): TGTGCCAGCAGCCAAACGGGATCCGGGGAGCTGTTTTTT.

The chain recombines TRBV6-5 with TRBJ1-2, with 12 bases that match TRBD1. The V gene end was trimmed by 4 bases and the J gene end by 3 bases; junction bases not matched to a gene: 3. Germline V gene data show CDR1 as MNHEY and CDR2 as SVGAGI. This CDR3 region has 15 residues. The CDR3 sequence: CASSSGQGAHYGYTF. The CDR3 nucleotides are TGTGCCAGCAGTTCGGGACAGGGGGCTCACTATGGCTACACCTTC.

The chain couples TRBV7-2 to TRBJ1-6; D remains unclear. Trimming removed 5 bases from V and 5 bases from J, with 10 bases in between. In germline, CDR1 is SGHTA, CDR2 FQGNSA. The CDR3 contains 14 residues. The CDR3 DNA follows: TGTGCCAGCAGCATACGGACCGATAATTCACCCCTCCACTTT. Protein sequence: CASSIRTDNSPLHF.

This chain connects TRBV6-2 or TRBV6-3 to TRBJ2-5; either TRBD1 or TRBD2 may fit D (5 bases each). CDR3 length equals 15 residues. V was shortened by 6 bases and J by 7 bases, with 21 bases between the two germline ends. Looked up from germline, CDR1 is MNHEY and CDR2 is SVGEGT. The CDR3 sequence is CASRGVGAVDLTQYF. CDR3 nucleotide sequence: TGTGCCAGCAGGGGGGTCGGGGCCGTGGACTTGACCCAGTACTTC.

This clonotype has ten or more counts. This sequence joins TRBV20-1 and TRBJ2-5; 9 bases are a match to TRBD1. From germline, CDR1 is DFQATT and CDR2 SNEGSKA (reference sequence). The CDR3 extends over 14 amino acids. With V trimmed by 4 bases and J by 5 bases, 8 bases remained unmatched. CDR3: CSATPDRGMETQYF. The CDR3 bases are TGCAGTGCTACCCCGGACAGGGGAATGGAGACCCAGTACTTC.

Notes on this clonotype: One end of the junction does not line up with germline, which may come from a read error. This chain uses TRBV12-3 or TRBV12-4 with TRBJ2-6, with 11 bases fitting TRBD1. This CDR3 is built from 19 residues. DNA for the CDR3: TGTGCCATCAGTTTAGCGTTGGGGACAGGGGGCTCTGGGGCCAACGTCCTGACTTTC. Translating it yields CAISLALGTGGSGANVLTF.

This clonotype came up many times. This sequence joins TRBV5-6 and TRBJ2-1; the D gene is possibly TRBD2 (5 bases). The CDR3 length is 16 residues. V shed 4 bases and J shed 5 bases, with 19 bases lying between them. Germline V CDR1 and CDR2: SGHDT, YYEEEE. As DNA, the CDR3 is TGTGCCAGCAGCCCCCGACGGCAGCGGACCCACAATGAGCAGTTCTTC. Protein product: CASSPRRQRTHNEQFF.

V gene TRBV7-3 combines with J gene TRBJ2-1, with TRBD2 matching 10 bases. CDR3 length equals 16 residues. CDR1 is SGHTA and CDR2 is FQGTGA in the germline V gene. J lost 7 bases, V lost 5 bases, and 11 bases had no gene match. CDR3: CASSNSGTSVLNEQFF. The DNA for the CDR3 is TGTGCCAGCAGCAACTCCGGGACTAGCGTTTTGAATGAGCAGTTCTTC.

The V call is TRBV20-1, the J call TRBJ2-4; perhaps TRBD1 as D (5 bases). The V end lost 0 bases, the J end lost 0 bases, and 18 bases lay between the germline ends. The CDR3 runs 18 residues. Germline V gene sequence: CDR1 DFQATT, CDR2 SNEGSKA (reference sequence). In DNA, the CDR3 is TGCAGTGCTAGAGATCGCGGACACAGGATACTAGCCAAAAACATTCAGTACTTC. Translation gives CSARDRGHRILAKNIQYF.

This clonotype showed up many times. The genes are TRBV28 and TRBJ2-1; a weak D match, TRBD1 (5 bases). Trimming left V 8 bases short and J 5 bases short, with 16 bases between. The CDR3 runs 14 residues. Germline loops: CDR1 MDHEN, CDR2 SYDVKM. The CDR3 DNA is TGTGCCAGCGGCACCCTACCGACAGACAATGAGCAGTTCTTC. The encoded protein is CASGTLPTDNEQFF.

The chain joins TRBV30 to TRBJ2-7; D is uncertain. Germline lookup yields CDR1 GTSNPN and CDR2 SVGIG (reference sequence). The CDR3 is made up of 16 amino acids. V was cut by 1 base and J by 2 bases, with 18 bases left in between. CDR3 in amino acids: CAWSGAPSVAAYEQYF. In nucleotides, the CDR3 is TGTGCCTGGAGTGGGGCACCCTCAGTAGCCGCCTACGAGCAGTACTTC.

This clonotype was seen a handful of times. V gene TRBV7-2 combines with J gene TRBJ2-1; 12 positions match TRBD2. V lost 6 bases, J lost 9 bases, and 3 bases stayed unmatched. Germline CDR1 and CDR2: SGHTA and FQGNSA. This CDR3 comprises 13 residues. Written as DNA, the CDR3 is TGTGCCAGCAGGCTAGCGGGAGGGTTTGAGCAGTTCTTC. Its translation: CASRLAGGFEQFF.

This clonotype was seen ten or more times. This chain joins TRBV12-3 or TRBV12-4 and TRBJ1-5; TRBD1 agrees at 11 bases. This CDR3 comprises 16 residues. J gave up 3 bases and V 4 bases, and 5 bases lay outside the gene matches. This CDR3 reads CASSSRTGGSNQPQHF. Here the CDR3 DNA reads TGTGCCAGCAGTTCTCGGACAGGGGGCTCCAATCAGCCCCAGCATTTT.

This clonotype was counted many times. This rearrangement joins TRBV6-2 or TRBV6-3 to TRBJ2-7, with D possibly TRBD1 on 6 matching bases. From germline, CDR1 is MNHEY and CDR2 SVGEGT. The CDR3 spans 12 residues. Trimming took off 7 bases at V and 3 bases at J, with 10 bases between the two ends. CDR3 in amino acids: CASTKDSYEQYF. CDR3 bases: TGTGCCAGCACCAAGGACAGCTACGAGCAGTACTTC.

This chain uses TRBV30 with TRBJ2-1; D unresolved. Germline V CDR1 and CDR2: GTSNPN, SVGIG (reference sequence). The CDR3 sequence is 13 residues long. V gave up 6 bases and J gave up 1 base, with 10 bases separating them. The CDR3 DNA sequence: TGTGCCTGCCTGCCCCGGTCCTACAATGAGCAGTTCTTC. Translating gives CACLPRSYNEQFF.

This clonotype was counted between two and nine times. The chain recombines TRBV20-1 with TRBJ1-1; D call uncertain. The CDR3 runs 12 residues. Trimming stripped 5 bases from V and 0 bases from J, with 7 bases between. CDR1 is DFQATT, CDR2 SNEGSKA, per germline (reference sequence). Written as DNA, the CDR3 is TGCAGTGCTTCTGATATGAACACTGAAGCTTTCTTT. This codes for CSASDMNTEAFF.

This clonotype has more than one count but fewer than ten. The genes are TRBV5-1 and TRBJ1-1, with TRBD1 matching over 9 bases. Unmatched junction bases numbered 4, after V lost 6 bases and J lost 1 base. CDR1 and CDR2 from the germline V gene are SGHRS and YFSETQ. This CDR3 contains 14 residues. DNA for the CDR3: TGCGCCAGCATCCTGGACAGGGGGAACACTGAAGCTTTCTTT. It encodes CASILDRGNTEAFF.

J is TRBJ2-7 and V is TRBV20-1, with D unclear. Germline CDR1 reads DFQATT; CDR2 reads SNEGSKA (reference sequence). The V end was cut by 1 base, the J end by 2 bases, with 6 bases between. This CDR3 comprises 12 residues. The CDR3 protein is CSARVTAYEQYF. The CDR3 coding sequence is TGCAGTGCTAGAGTCACGGCCTACGAGCAGTACTTC.